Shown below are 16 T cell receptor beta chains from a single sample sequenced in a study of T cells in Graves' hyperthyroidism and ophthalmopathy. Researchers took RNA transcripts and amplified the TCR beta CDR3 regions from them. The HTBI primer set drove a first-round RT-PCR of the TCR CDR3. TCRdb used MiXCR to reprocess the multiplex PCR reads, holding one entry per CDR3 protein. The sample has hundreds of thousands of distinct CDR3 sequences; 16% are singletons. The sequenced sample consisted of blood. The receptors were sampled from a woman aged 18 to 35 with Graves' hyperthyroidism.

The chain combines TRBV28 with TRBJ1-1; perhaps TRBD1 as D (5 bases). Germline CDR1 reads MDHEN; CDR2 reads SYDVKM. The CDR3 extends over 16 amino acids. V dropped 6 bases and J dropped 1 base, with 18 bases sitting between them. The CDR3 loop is CASSPFGGTANTEAFF. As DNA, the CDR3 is TGTGCCAGCAGCCCATTCGGGGGAACGGCGAACACTGAAGCTTTCTTT.

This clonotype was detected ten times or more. The CDR3 nucleotides are TGCAGTGCTAGTAGGCTAGCGGGGAGATACGAGCAGTACTTC. Its protein product is CSASRLAGRYEQYF. The J gene is TRBJ2-7, the V gene TRBV20-1; TRBD2 aligns across 9 bases. J lost 4 bases, V lost 3 bases, and 7 bases had no gene match. The CDR3 sequence is 14 residues long. Germline V gene sequence: CDR1 DFQATT, CDR2 SNEGSKA (reference sequence).

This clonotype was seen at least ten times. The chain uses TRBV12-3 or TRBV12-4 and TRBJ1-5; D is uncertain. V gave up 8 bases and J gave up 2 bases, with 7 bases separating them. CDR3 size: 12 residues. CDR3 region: CASRKGNQPQHF. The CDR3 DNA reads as TGTGCCAGCCGTAAGGGCAATCAGCCCCAGCATTTT.

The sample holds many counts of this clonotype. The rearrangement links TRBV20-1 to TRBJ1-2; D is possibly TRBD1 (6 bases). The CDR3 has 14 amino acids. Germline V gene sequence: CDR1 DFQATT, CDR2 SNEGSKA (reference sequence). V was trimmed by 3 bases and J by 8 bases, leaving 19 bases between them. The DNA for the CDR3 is TGCAGTGCTAGGCGCGTCGGACAGAGGGAGGGCTACACCTTC. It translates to CSARRVGQREGYTF.

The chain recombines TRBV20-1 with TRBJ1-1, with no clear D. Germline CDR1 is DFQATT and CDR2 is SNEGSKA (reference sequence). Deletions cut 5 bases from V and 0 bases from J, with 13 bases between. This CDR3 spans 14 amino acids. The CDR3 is CSASARGVNTEAFF. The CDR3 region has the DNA TGCAGTGCTTCGGCCCGAGGCGTGAACACTGAAGCTTTCTTT.

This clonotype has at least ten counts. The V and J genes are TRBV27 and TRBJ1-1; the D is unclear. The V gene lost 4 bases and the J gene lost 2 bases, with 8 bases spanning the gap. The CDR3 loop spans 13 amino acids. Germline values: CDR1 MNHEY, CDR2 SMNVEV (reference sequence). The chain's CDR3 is CASSSSFNTEAFF. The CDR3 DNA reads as TGTGCCAGCAGTTCCTCCTTTAACACTGAAGCTTTCTTT.

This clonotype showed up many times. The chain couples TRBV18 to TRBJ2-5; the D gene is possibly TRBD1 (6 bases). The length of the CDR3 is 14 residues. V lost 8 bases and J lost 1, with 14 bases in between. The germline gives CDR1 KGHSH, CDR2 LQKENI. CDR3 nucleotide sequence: TGTGCCAGCAGCCCCAGACAGGCCCAAGAGACCCAGTACTTC. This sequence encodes CASSPRQAQETQYF.

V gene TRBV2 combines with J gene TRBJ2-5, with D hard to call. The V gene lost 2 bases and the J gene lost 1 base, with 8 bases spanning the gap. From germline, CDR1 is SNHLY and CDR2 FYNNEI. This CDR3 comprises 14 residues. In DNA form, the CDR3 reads TGTGCCAGCAGTGAATTGACACCCCAAGAGACCCAGTACTTC. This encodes CASSELTPQETQYF.

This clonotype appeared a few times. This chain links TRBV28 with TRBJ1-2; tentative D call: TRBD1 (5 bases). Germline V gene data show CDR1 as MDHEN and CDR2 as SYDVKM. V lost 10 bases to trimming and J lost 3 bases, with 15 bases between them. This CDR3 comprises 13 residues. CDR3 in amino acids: CATRSDIYYGYTF. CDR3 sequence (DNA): TGTGCCACACGATCGGACATATACTATGGCTACACCTTC.

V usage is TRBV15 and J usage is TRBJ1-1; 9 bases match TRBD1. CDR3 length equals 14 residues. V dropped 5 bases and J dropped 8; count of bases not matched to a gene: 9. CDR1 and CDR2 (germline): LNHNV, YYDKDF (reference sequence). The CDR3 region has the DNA TGTGCCACCAGCCCATTGGAGGGACAGGGCGAAGCTTTCTTT. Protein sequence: CATSPLEGQGEAFF.

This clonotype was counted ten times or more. The CDR3 nucleotides read TGTGCCTGGAGTGTACTTTCATCCTACGAGCAGTACTTC. Its protein product is CAWSVLSSYEQYF. The rearrangement links TRBV30 to TRBJ2-7, with no clear D. Germline CDR1 is GTSNPN and CDR2 is SVGIG (reference sequence). V was pared by 0 bases and J by 1 base, with 7 bases between. The CDR3 covers 13 residues.

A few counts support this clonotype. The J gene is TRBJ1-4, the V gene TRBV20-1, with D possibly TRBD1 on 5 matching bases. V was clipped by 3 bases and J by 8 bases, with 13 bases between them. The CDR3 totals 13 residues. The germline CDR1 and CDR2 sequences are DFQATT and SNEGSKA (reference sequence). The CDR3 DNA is TGCAGTGCTAGCCCAGGGTTGGGGGAAAAACTGTTTTTT. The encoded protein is CSASPGLGEKLFF.

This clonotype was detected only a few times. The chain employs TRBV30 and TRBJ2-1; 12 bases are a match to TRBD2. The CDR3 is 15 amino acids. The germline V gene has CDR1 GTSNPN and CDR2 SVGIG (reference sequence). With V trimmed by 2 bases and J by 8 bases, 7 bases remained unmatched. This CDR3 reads CAWSSRTSGMDEQFF. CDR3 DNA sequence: TGTGCCTGGAGTTCGAGGACTAGCGGGATGGATGAGCAGTTCTTC.

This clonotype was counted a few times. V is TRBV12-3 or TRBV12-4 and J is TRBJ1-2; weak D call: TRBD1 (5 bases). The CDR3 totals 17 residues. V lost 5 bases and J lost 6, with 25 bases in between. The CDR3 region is CASSRGPPRGVIDGYTF. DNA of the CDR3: TGTGCCAGCAGTCGGGGCCCCCCTCGTGGGGTTATTGATGGCTACACCTTC.

CDR3 loop: CASSVGGITEAFF. The CDR3 DNA reads TGTGCCAGCAGCGTAGGGGGGATCACTGAAGCTTTCTTT. The chain couples TRBV9 to TRBJ1-1, with D maybe TRBD1 (5 bases). The CDR3 is 13 amino acids. Germline CDR1 and CDR2: SGDLS and YYNGEE. Trimming left V 0 bases short and J 4 bases short, with 7 bases between.

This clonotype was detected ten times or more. The CDR3 nucleotides read TGTGCCAGCAGTTTAACAGGGATTGGCAATCAGCCCCAGCATTTT. Encoded protein: CASSLTGIGNQPQHF. The chain couples TRBV12-3 or TRBV12-4 to TRBJ1-5; possible D gene TRBD1, 6 bases. The CDR3 has 15 residues. Trimming pared 2 bases from V and 2 bases from J, leaving 10 bases between.